Only one count was recorded for the clone carrying this TCR beta chain. The antigen is undetermined. Between the trimmed V and J ends, which lost 0 bases and 0 bases, there was a span of 9 bases. This CDR3 comprises 16 residues. Germline V gene sequence: CDR1 SGHRS, CDR2 YFSETQ. Amplified regions were TCR beta CDR3 sequences from RNA transcripts. Primed by the HTBI set, a first-round RT-PCR was run on the TCR CDR3. One entry per CDR3 protein results from TCRdb running MiXCR on the multiplex PCR reads. The data contain hundreds of thousands of distinct CDR3 sequences, 14% to 15% of them seen just once; the ten biggest clones take up 13%. This record comes from a study of T cells in Graves' hyperthyroidism and ophthalmopathy. General observations from the study: In the blood, most expanded thyroid clonotypes above 0.001 appeared as well.

Disease lasting under 3 months, a NOSPECS grade of at least 4, and a Clinical Activity Score of at least 3 were features of the ophthalmopathy patients. PBMCs came from more than 9.5 ml fresh peripheral blood. The sequence came from a man aged 18-30 years with Graves' ophthalmopathy. V usage is TRBV5-1 and J usage is TRBJ2-2; the D gene could be TRBD1 or TRBD2 (5 bases each). The sample was blood. CDR3 protein: CASSLVGTANTGELFF. The CDR3 DNA follows: TGCGCCAGCAGCTTGGTCGGGACGGCGAACACCGGGGAGCTGTTTTTT. Full variable domain (missing parts from reference TRBV5-1 and TRBJ2-2): KAGVTQTPRYLIKTRGQQVTLSCSPISGHRSVSWYQQTPGQGLQFLFEYFSETQRNKGNFPGRFSGRQFSNSRSEMNVSTLELGDSALYLCASSLVGTANTGELFFGEGSRLTVL.